A single sample gave rise to the 5 T cell receptor beta chains below, sequenced in a study of blood T cells in healthy people across ages (dated by TCRdb to between 2015 and 2016). Libraries were built with 5' RACE. Sequencing was performed on an Illumina HiSeq 2500. A second PCR of about 7 to 12 cycles was run with a J-beta primer mix and a sample-barcoded 5' primer. TCRdb ran its own pipeline on the public reads, namely fastp trimming at Q25 and MiXCR clone calling, and kept in-frame beta chains. Each CDR3 protein gets just one entry, which takes the most common genes and DNA from the rows behind it. This sample is represented by around 1,600,000 distinct CDR3 sequences; around 40% of them were singletons. More than 4% of the sample is held by the ten biggest clonotypes. Source material: blood. Every receptor here comes from a woman under 30 in good health.

The rearrangement uses TRBV4-2 and TRBJ2-3; D gene ambiguous. V was pared by 4 bases and J by 2 bases, with 13 bases between. The germline V gene has CDR1 LGHNA and CDR2 YNFKEQ. The CDR3 is made up of 15 amino acids. Here the CDR3 DNA reads TGTGCCAGCAGCCCCCTGAGCCAGAACACAGATACGCAGTATTTT. The encoded protein is CASSPLSQNTDTQYF.

This chain joins TRBV5-1 and TRBJ2-3; D may be TRBD1 or TRBD2 (5 bases each). Germline values: CDR1 SGHRS, CDR2 YFSETQ. This CDR3 has 14 amino acids. The V and J ends lost 5 bases and 1 base respectively, with 11 bases between them. For the CDR3, the DNA is TGCGCCAGCAGTGCCGGGACCCGCACAGATACGCAGTATTTT. Translation gives CASSAGTRTDTQYF.

CDR3 region: CASSSSRETQFF. The CDR3 DNA reads as TGTGCCAGCAGCTCGTCAAGGGAGACCCAGTTCTTC. This chain uses TRBV7-2 with TRBJ2-1; D perhaps matches TRBD2 (5 bases). Germline CDR1 SGHTA, CDR2 FQGNSA. The V gene lost 4 bases and the J gene lost 13 bases, with 14 bases spanning the gap. This CDR3 contains 12 residues.

This clonotype was counted a few times. The chain carries TRBV4-3 and TRBJ2-3, with 7 bases aligning to TRBD2. The germline gives CDR1 LGHNA, CDR2 YSLEER. Unmatched junction bases numbered 16, after V lost 2 bases and J lost 5 bases. The CDR3 length is 18 residues. The CDR3 reads CASSQQSLREGKIDTQYF. For the CDR3, the DNA is TGCGCCAGCAGCCAACAATCTCTTAGGGAGGGCAAGATAGATACGCAGTATTTT.

The CDR3 DNA is TGTGCTAGTGGCTTACACGTTTATCTACCCCGGGAGCTGTTTTTT. Translated, it gives CASGLHVYLPRELFF. The genes are TRBV12-5 and TRBJ2-2; D is unclear. Germline V gives CDR1 LGHNT, CDR2 FRNRAP. Trimming took 6 bases from V and 9 from J, leaving 20 bases between them. CDR3 length: 15 residues.